Below, 20 T cell receptor beta chains from the same sample are listed, as sequenced in a study of T cells after yellow fever vaccination. MiXCR was run by TCRdb on the 5' RACE reads, yielding one entry per CDR3 protein. This table holds around 530,000 distinct CDR3 sequences, roughly 17% found once. Material: PBMCs, obtained around 5 days after the first yellow fever vaccination. These TCRs come from a man aged 18 to 30 who received the YFV17D yellow fever vaccine.

V usage is TRBV5-1 and J usage is TRBJ2-5; a weak D match, TRBD1 (5 bases). The CDR3 is made up of 15 amino acids. CDR1 and CDR2 (germline): SGHRS, YFSETQ. Trimming left V 4 bases short and J 5 bases short, with 18 bases between. CDR3 amino acids: CASSPRTQEEETQYF. For the CDR3, the DNA is TGCGCCAGCAGCCCTCGGACACAAGAAGAGGAGACCCAGTACTTC.

J is TRBJ2-6 and V is TRBV5-6; D could derive from TRBD1 or TRBD2 (5 bases each). CDR3 length equals 16 residues. Germline V gene data show CDR1 as SGHDT and CDR2 as YYEEEE. V was shortened by 4 bases and J by 4 bases, with 15 bases between the two germline ends. The CDR3 DNA reads TGTGCCAGCAGCCGGGACGGGGCAGCCGGGGCCAACGTCCTGACTTTC. Residues: CASSRDGAAGANVLTF.

The CDR3 nucleotides read TGTGCCAGCAGTGGATGGGACAGAAATAATTCACCCCTCCACTTT. Its protein is CASSGWDRNNSPLHF. V gene TRBV6-1 combines with J gene TRBJ1-6; 7 nucleotides agree with TRBD1. The germline gives CDR1 MNHNS, CDR2 SASEGT. CDR3 length: 15 residues. V lost 4 bases to trimming and J lost 5 bases; unmatched junction nucleotides: 5.

CDR3 bases: TGCGCCAGCAGCGTAACCAGGGGGCTTGTTGACTACAATGAGCAGTTCTTC. Its protein product is CASSVTRGLVDYNEQFF. The chain couples TRBV5-1 to TRBJ2-1; 8 bases are shared with TRBD1. Germline V lookup: CDR1 SGHRS, CDR2 YFSETQ. V was clipped by 4 bases and J by 3 bases; unmatched bases: 12. This CDR3 comprises 17 residues.

The V call is TRBV20-1, the J call TRBJ2-2; 10 nucleotides align to TRBD1. Germline V lookup: CDR1 DFQATT, CDR2 SNEGSKA (reference sequence). There are 14 residues in the CDR3. Unmatched junction bases numbered 3, after V lost 6 bases and J lost 2 bases. CDR3 protein: CSARTGGNTGELFF. The CDR3 DNA follows: TGCAGTGCAAGGACAGGGGGTAACACCGGGGAGCTGTTTTTT.

This chain connects TRBV7-9 to TRBJ1-4, with a possible D match to TRBD1 (5 bases). This CDR3 contains 15 residues. The ends were cut back, 6 bases at V and 5 bases at J, with 16 bases in the middle. Germline V CDR1 and CDR2: SEHNR, FQNEAQ (reference sequence). The CDR3, as DNA: TGTGCCAGCAGTTTGCGACAGTCACCCAATGAAAAACTGTTTTTT. It codes for CASSLRQSPNEKLFF.

This clonotype occurred a few times. The rearrangement links TRBV6-5 to TRBJ1-1, with D hard to call. In germline, CDR1 is MNHEY, CDR2 SVGAGI. The CDR3 spans 15 residues. Trimming pared 1 base from V and 3 bases from J, leaving 12 bases between. The DNA for the CDR3 is TGTGCCAGCAGTTACTTGGGGTATTGGGACACTGAAGCTTTCTTT. Translated: CASSYLGYWDTEAFF.

This chain links TRBV5-1 with TRBJ1-1, with D perhaps TRBD1 (5 bases). The germline V gene has CDR1 SGHRS and CDR2 YFSETQ. The germline V and J ends were trimmed by 0 bases and 4 bases, with 16 bases remaining between them. The CDR3 totals 16 residues. CDR3 nucleotide sequence: TGCGCCAGCAGCTTGGTGGGGTCCCGAGGGGCCACTGAAGCTTTCTTT. The encoded protein is CASSLVGSRGATEAFF.

At least ten counts were recorded for this clonotype. The chain joins TRBV6-5 to TRBJ2-1, with D tentatively TRBD1 (5 bases). The CDR3 sequence is 14 residues long. Germline CDR1 is MNHEY and CDR2 is SVGAGI. V gave up 0 bases and J gave up 5 bases, with 8 bases separating them. CDR3 protein: CASSYSYRNNEQFF. DNA for the CDR3: TGTGCCAGCAGTTACTCTTACAGGAACAATGAGCAGTTCTTC.

This clonotype came up many times. This chain links TRBV28 with TRBJ2-5; 7 bases map to TRBD1. CDR1 MDHEN and CDR2 SYDVKM come from the germline V gene. V shed 3 bases and J 1 base; nucleotides not matched to a gene: 2. The CDR3 is 14 amino acids. CDR3 residues: CASSFRDSQETQYF. CDR3 DNA: TGTGCCAGCAGTTTTCGGGACAGCCAAGAGACCCAGTACTTC.

This clonotype turned up a few times. The chain uses TRBV7-2 and TRBJ1-1, with 7 bases that match TRBD1. V gave up 0 bases and J gave up 6 bases; unmatched junction bases: 7. CDR3 size: 15 residues. CDR1 is SGHTA and CDR2 is FQGNSA in the germline V gene. CDR3 sequence (DNA): TGTGCCAGCAGCTTAGCTCCAGGGGGTCTTGCTGAAGCTTTCTTT. It encodes CASSLAPGGLAEAFF.

This clonotype was counted ten times or more. The chain recombines TRBV7-2 with TRBJ2-3, with D tentatively TRBD1 or TRBD2 (5 bases each). Germline CDR1 and CDR2: SGHTA and FQGNSA. The ends were cut back, 6 bases at V and 6 bases at J, with 16 bases in the middle. The CDR3 contains 14 residues. Written as DNA, the CDR3 is TGTGCCAGCAGTCTGGACGGGACCCTTGATACGCAGTATTTT. Translation: CASSLDGTLDTQYF. Drawing the rest from reference TRBV7-2 and TRBJ2-3, the complete variable domain is GAGVSQSPSNKVTEKGKDVELRCDPISGHTALYWYRQSLGQGLEFLIYFQGNSAPDKSGLPSDRFSAERTGGSVSTLTIQRTQQEDSAVYLCASSLDGTLDTQYFGPGTRLTVL.

A few counts support this clonotype. The chain has TRBV6-5 and TRBJ2-2; D is unresolved. The CDR3 covers 15 residues. The V end was cut by 3 bases, the J end by 4 bases, with 12 bases between. Per germline, CDR1 MNHEY and CDR2 SVGAGI. CDR3 sequence: CASSYQPKITGELFF. In nucleotides, the CDR3 is TGTGCCAGCAGTTATCAACCGAAGATCACCGGGGAGCTGTTTTTT.

This clonotype has more than one count but fewer than ten. J is TRBJ2-1 and V is TRBV28, with D uncertain. Germline CDR1 and CDR2: MDHEN and SYDVKM. V lost 8 bases and J 4 bases, leaving 9 bases between the germline ends. CDR3 size: 12 residues. The CDR3 bases are TGTGCCAGCGGTGACGGTTACAATGAGCAGTTCTTC. Encoded protein: CASGDGYNEQFF.

The chain uses TRBV6-5 and TRBJ1-3, with 10 bases matching TRBD1. Losses at the gene ends were 2 bases for V and 2 bases for J; bases not matched to a gene: 0. CDR1 and CDR2 from the germline V gene are MNHEY and SVGAGI. The CDR3 length is 15 residues. Here the CDR3 reads CASSYGTGAGNTIYF. The CDR3 DNA is TGTGCCAGCAGTTACGGGACAGGGGCTGGAAACACCATATATTTT.

V and J are TRBV7-9 and TRBJ2-7; 8 nucleotides match TRBD1. Per germline, CDR1 SEHNR and CDR2 FQNEAQ (reference sequence). The CDR3 sequence is 15 residues long. J was trimmed by 2 bases and V by 4 bases; bases with no gene match: 7. The CDR3 bases are TGTGCCAGCAGCTCCCAGGGGGCAGTCCCCTACGAGCAGTACTTC. As protein: CASSSQGAVPYEQYF.

This clonotype came up a few times. This sequence joins TRBV11-1 and TRBJ2-5; D ambiguous. Germline CDR1 reads SGHAT; CDR2 reads FQDESV (reference sequence). The CDR3 length is 14 residues. Trimming pared 1 base from V and 5 bases from J, leaving 11 bases between. The DNA for the CDR3 is TGTGCCAGCAGCTTAGGTCCCCTGGGGGAGACCCAGTACTTC. Amino acids: CASSLGPLGETQYF.

This clonotype was counted between two and nine times. The chain employs TRBV5-6 and TRBJ1-1; D gene uncertain. Germline-derived CDR1 and CDR2 are SGHDT and YYEEEE. This CDR3 is built from 12 residues. V dropped 5 bases and J dropped 6 bases, with 11 bases sitting between them. This chain's CDR3 is CASRGGVSEAFF. CDR3 in DNA: TGTGCCAGCAGGGGCGGCGTATCTGAAGCTTTCTTT.

J is TRBJ1-2 and V is TRBV3-1; tentative D call: TRBD1 (6 bases). The CDR3 is 14 amino acids. CDR1 LGHDT and CDR2 YNNKEL come from the germline V gene (reference sequence). Trimming removed 4 bases at V and 5 bases at J, with 14 bases between. CDR3: CASSLGWTEYGYTF. CDR3 nucleotide sequence: TGTGCCAGCAGCCTAGGCTGGACAGAATATGGCTACACCTTC.

This clonotype was seen many times. The chain has TRBV6-5 and TRBJ2-3, with D perhaps matching TRBD1 (5 bases). Trimming left V 1 base short and J 6 bases short, with 14 bases between. The CDR3 extends over 15 amino acids. Germline values: CDR1 MNHEY, CDR2 SVGAGI. DNA for the CDR3: TGTGCCAGCAGTTACTTAGGGGCCACCCAGGATACGCAGTATTTT. Translation: CASSYLGATQDTQYF.